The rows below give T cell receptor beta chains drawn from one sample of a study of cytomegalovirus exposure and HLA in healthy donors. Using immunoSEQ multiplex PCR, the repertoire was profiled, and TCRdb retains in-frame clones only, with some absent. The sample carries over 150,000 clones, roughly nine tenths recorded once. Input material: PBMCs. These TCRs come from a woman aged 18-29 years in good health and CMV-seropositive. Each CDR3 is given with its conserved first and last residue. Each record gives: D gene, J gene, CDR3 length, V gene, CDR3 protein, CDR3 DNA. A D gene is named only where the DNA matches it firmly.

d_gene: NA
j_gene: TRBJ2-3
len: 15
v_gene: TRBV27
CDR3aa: CASSFVGGRTDTQYF
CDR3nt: TGTGCCAGCAGTTTCGTGGGGGGGCGCACAGATACGCAGTATTTT

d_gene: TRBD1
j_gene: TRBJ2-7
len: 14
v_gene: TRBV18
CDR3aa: CASSTGTGIYEQYF
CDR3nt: TGTGCCAGCTCGACCGGGACAGGAATTTACGAGCAGTACTTC

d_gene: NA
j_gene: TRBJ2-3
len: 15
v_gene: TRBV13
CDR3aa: CASSLGGQDTDTQYF
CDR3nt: TGTGCCAGCAGCTTAGGGGGTCAGGACACAGATACGCAGTATTTT

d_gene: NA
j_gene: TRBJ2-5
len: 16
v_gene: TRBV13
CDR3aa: CASSLGQDTFQETQYF
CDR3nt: TGTGCCAGCAGCTTAGGGCAGGACACCTTCCAAGAGACCCAGTACTTC

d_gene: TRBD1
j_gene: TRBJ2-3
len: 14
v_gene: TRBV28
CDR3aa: CASSPGQAADTQYF
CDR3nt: TGTGCCAGCAGTCCAGGACAGGCGGCAGATACGCAGTATTTT

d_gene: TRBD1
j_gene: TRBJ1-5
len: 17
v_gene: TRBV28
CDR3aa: CASSPRGGSVSNQPQHF
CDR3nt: TGTGCCAGCAGTCCCAGAGGGGGCTCGGTAAGCAATCAGCCCCAGCATTTT

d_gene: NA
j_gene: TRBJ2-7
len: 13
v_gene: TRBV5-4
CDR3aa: CASSLADSRSWYF
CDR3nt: TGTGCCAGCAGCTTGGCCGACAGCCGCTCGTGGTACTTC

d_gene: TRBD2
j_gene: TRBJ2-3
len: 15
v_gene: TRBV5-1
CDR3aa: CASSIAGGWPDTQYF
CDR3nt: TGCGCCAGCAGCATAGCGGGGGGATGGCCAGATACGCAGTATTTT

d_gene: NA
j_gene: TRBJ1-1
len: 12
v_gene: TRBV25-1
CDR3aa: CASRAGNTEAFF
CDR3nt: TGTGCCAGCAGGGCGGGGAACACTGAAGCTTTCTTT

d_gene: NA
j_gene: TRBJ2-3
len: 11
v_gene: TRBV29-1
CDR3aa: CSVVGTGAQYF
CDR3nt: TGCAGCGTTGTAGGGACGGGGGCGCAGTATTTT

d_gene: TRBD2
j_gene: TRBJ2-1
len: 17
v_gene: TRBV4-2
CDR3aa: CASSQEERDYLFNEQFF
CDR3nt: TGTGCCAGCAGCCAAGAGGAGCGGGACTACCTATTCAATGAGCAGTTCTTC

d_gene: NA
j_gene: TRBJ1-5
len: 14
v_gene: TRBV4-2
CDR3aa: CASSQERDNQPQHF
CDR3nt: TGTGCCAGCAGCCAAGAAAGAGACAATCAGCCCCAGCATTTT

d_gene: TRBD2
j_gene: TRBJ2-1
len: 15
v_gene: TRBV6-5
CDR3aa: CASSPLAGGFNEQFF
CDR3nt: TGTGCCAGCAGTCCTCTAGCGGGGGGCTTTAATGAGCAGTTCTTC

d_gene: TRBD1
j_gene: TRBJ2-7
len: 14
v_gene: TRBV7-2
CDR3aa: CASSWDRGPYEQYF
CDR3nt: TGTGCCAGCAGCTGGGACAGGGGGCCCTACGAGCAGTACTTC

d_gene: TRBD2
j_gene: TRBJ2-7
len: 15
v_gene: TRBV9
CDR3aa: CASSVAASGSYEQYF
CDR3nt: TGTGCCAGCAGCGTAGCAGCTAGCGGGAGCTACGAGCAGTACTTC

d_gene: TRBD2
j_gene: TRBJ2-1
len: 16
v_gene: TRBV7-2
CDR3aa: CASSFWGAGAGNEQFF
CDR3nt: TGTGCCAGCAGCTTCTGGGGAGCGGGAGCAGGTAATGAGCAGTTCTTC

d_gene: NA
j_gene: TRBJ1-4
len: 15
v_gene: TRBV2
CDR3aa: CASSQTGQTNEKLFF
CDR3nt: TGTGCCAGCAGTCAAACAGGGCAGACTAATGAAAAACTGTTTTTT

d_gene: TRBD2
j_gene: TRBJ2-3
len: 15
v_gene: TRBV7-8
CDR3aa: CASSSSGRAADTQYF
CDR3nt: TGTGCCAGCAGCTCCAGCGGGAGGGCTGCAGATACGCAGTATTTT

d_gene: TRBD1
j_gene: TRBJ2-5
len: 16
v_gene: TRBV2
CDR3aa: CASSAPGQGREETQYF
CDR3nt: TGTGCCAGCAGTGCGCCGGGACAGGGCCGCGAGGAGACCCAGTACTTC

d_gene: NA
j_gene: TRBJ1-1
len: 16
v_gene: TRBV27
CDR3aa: CASSLISGVLNTEAFF
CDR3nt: TGTGCCAGCAGTTTAATATCAGGGGTATTGAACACTGAAGCTTTCTTT

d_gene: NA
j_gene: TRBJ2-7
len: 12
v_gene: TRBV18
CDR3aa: CASSGADYEQYF
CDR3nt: TGTGCCAGCTCAGGGGCGGACTACGAGCAGTACTTC